This T cell receptor (beta chain) was captured by sequencing in a study of beta chain features in type 1 diabetes. The authors reverse transcribed all of the isolated RNA, so sequencing captured expressed TCRB transcripts. The table came from immunoSEQ multiplex PCR; TCRdb's copy has only in-frame clones and leaves some out. The profile shows 970,000 or so clones, under 20% of them singletons. Study results and limitations: PCR could preferentially amplify shorter templates, alike in patients and controls.

V was pared by 3 bases and J by 6 bases, with 8 bases between. The CDR3 runs to 13 residues. CDR1 and CDR2 (germline): LNHDA, SQIVND (reference sequence). A note on this clone: What it binds is unknown.

Sequences were obtained from naive CD4+ T cells from blood. The chain employs TRBV19 and TRBJ2-2; perhaps TRBD1 as D (6 bases). The clonotype comes from a woman between 18 and 29 years old in good health. DNA of the CDR3: TGTGCCAGTAGTATGGACAGCCCCGGGGAGCTGTTTTTT. Protein sequence: CASSMDSPGELFF.